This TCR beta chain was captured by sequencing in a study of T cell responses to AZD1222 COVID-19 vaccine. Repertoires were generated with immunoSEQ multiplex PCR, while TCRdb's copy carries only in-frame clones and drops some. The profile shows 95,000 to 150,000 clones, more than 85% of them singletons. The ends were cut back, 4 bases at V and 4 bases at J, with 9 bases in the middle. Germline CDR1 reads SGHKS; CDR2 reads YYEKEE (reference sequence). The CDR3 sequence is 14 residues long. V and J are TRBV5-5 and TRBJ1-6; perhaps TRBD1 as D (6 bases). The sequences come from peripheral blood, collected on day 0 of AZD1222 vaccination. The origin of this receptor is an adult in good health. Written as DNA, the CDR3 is TGTGCCAGCAGCACCGGACAGTATAATTCACCCCTCCACTTT. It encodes CASSTGQYNSPLHF.